This T cell receptor (beta chain) was found in a study of blood T cell repertoires in COVID-19. The CDR3 has 19 residues. Germline CDR1 reads SGDLS; CDR2 reads YYNGEE. Trimming took 3 bases from V and 9 from J; bases not matched to a gene: 21. Sequencing used immunoSEQ multiplex PCR; TCRdb keeps in-frame clones, though not all of them. Of around 160,000 clones in the sample, roughly 84% are singletons; the top ten hold roughly 5.7%. The TCR originated in a woman in her forties or fifties who had been exposed to COVID-19. What was sequenced was PBMCs or T cells enriched from blood (not recorded which). The chain uses TRBV9 and TRBJ2-1; TRBD2 matches at 10 bases. The CDR3 DNA is TGTGCCAGCAGCGCAGTAGGGGGGGCTAGCGGGAGCCCGAGGGGTGAGCAGTTCTTC. This sequence encodes CASSAVGGASGSPRGEQFF.